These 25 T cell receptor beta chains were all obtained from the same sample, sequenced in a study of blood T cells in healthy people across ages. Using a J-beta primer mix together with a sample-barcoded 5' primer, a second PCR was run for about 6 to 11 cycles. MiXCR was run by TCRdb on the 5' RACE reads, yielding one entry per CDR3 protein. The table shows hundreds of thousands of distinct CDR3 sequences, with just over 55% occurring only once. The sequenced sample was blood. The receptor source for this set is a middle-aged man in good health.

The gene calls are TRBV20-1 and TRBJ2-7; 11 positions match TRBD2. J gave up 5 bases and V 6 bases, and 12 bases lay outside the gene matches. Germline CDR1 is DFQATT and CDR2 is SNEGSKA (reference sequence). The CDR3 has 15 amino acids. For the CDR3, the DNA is TGCAGTGCAACTGTAATAGCGGGAGGGCCGGACGAGCAGTACTTC. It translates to CSATVIAGGPDEQYF.

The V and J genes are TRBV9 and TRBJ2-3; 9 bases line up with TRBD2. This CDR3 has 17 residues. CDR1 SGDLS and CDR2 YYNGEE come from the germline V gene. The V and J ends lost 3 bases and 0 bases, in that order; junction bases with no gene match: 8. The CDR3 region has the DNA TGTGCCAGCAGCGGCGCCCCACTAGCGGGCAGCACAGATACGCAGTATTTT. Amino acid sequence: CASSGAPLAGSTDTQYF.

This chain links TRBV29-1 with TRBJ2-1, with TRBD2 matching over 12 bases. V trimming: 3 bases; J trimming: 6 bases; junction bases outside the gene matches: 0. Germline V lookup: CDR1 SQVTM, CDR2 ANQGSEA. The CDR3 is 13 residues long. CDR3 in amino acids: CSVETSGSNEQFF. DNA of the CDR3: TGCAGCGTTGAGACTAGCGGGAGCAATGAGCAGTTCTTC.

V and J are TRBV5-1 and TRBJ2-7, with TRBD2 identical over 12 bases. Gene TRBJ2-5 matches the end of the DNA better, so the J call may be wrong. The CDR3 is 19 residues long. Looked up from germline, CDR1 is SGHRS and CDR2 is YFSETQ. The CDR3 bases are TGCGCCAGCAGCTTAAGGCTAGCGGGGGGGCCTGCTTCTTTTGAGACCCAGTACTTC. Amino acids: CASSLRLAGGPASFETQYF.

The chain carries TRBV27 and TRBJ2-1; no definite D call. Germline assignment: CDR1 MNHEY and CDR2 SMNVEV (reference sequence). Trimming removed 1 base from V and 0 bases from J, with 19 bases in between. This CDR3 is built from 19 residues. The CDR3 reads CASSLWTLSRKGSYNEQFF. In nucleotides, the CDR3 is TGTGCCAGCAGTTTATGGACCCTCTCTAGGAAGGGCTCCTACAATGAGCAGTTCTTC.

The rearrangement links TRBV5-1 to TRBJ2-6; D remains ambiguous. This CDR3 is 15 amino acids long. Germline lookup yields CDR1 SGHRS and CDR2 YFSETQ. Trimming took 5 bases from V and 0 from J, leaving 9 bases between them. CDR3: CASSYRTSGANVLTF. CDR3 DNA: TGCGCCAGCAGTTATAGAACCTCTGGGGCCAACGTCCTGACTTTC.

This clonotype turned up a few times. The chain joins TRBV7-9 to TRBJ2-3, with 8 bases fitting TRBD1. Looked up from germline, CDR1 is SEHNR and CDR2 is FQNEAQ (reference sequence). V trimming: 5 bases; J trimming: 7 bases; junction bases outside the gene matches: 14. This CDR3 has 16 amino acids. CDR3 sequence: CASSLNSGQGANTQYF. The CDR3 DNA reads TGTGCCAGCAGCCTGAACAGCGGACAGGGTGCAAATACGCAGTATTTT.

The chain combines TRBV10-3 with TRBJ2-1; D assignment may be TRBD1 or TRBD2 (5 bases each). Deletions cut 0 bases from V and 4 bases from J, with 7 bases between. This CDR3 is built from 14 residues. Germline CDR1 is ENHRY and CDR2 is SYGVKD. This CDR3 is CAISESGPYNEQFF. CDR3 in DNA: TGTGCCATCAGTGAGTCGGGACCGTACAATGAGCAGTTCTTC.

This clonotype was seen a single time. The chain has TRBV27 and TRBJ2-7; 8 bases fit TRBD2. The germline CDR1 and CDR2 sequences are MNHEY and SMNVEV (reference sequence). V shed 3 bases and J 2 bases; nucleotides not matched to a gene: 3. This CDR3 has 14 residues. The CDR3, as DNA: TGTGCCAGCAGTTTCCTAGCGGGCCCCTACGAGCAGTACTTC. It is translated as CASSFLAGPYEQYF.

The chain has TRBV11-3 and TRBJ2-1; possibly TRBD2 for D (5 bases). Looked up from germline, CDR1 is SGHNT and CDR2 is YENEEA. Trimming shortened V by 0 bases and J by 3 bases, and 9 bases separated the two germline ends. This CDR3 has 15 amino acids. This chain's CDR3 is CASSLDPADYNEQFF. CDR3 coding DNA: TGTGCCAGCAGCTTAGATCCAGCGGACTACAATGAGCAGTTCTTC.

CDR3 sequence reads: CASSQESRTGEINEQYF. The CDR3 bases are TGCGCCAGCAGCCAAGAGTCGAGAACAGGGGAAATTAACGAGCAGTACTTC. V usage is TRBV4-3 and J usage is TRBJ2-7, with 7 bases identical to TRBD1. This CDR3 comprises 17 residues. The germline V gene has CDR1 LGHNA and CDR2 YSLEER. Germline trimming cut 0 bases from V and 5 bases from J; bases unmatched to any gene: 13.

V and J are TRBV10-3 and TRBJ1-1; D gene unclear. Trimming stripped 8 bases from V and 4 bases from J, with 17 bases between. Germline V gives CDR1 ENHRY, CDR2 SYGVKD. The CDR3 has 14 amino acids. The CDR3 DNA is TGTGCCATCCTCCAGTCCTTGGGATCCACTGAAGCTTTCTTT. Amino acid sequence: CAILQSLGSTEAFF.

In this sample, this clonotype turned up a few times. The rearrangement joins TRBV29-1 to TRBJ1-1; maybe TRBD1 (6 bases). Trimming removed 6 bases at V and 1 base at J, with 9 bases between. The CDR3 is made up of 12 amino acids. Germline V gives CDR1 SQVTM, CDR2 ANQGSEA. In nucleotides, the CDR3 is TGCAGCGTCGGGACACGGAACACTGAAGCTTTCTTT. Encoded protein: CSVGTRNTEAFF.

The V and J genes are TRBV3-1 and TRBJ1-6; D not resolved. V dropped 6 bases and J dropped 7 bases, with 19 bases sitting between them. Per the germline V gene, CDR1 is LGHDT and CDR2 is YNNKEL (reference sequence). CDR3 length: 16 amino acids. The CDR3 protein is CASSHVRDQGNSPLHF. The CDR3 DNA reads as TGTGCCAGCAGTCACGTAAGGGATCAAGGGAATTCACCCCTCCACTTT. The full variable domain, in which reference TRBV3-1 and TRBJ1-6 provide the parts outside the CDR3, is DTAVSQTPKYLVTQMGNDKSIKCEQNLGHDTMYWYKQDSKKFLKIMFSYNNKELIINETVPNRFSPKSPDKAHLNLHINSLELGDSAVYFCASSHVRDQGNSPLHFGNGTRLTVT.

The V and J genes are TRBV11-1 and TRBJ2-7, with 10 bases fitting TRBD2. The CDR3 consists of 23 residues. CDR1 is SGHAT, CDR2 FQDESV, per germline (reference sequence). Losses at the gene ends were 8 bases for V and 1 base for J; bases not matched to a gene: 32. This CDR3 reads CASGPNIASGGIQVSGLSYEQYF. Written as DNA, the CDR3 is TGTGCCAGCGGCCCAAACATCGCTAGCGGGGGAATCCAAGTTTCCGGGTTGTCCTACGAGCAGTACTTC.

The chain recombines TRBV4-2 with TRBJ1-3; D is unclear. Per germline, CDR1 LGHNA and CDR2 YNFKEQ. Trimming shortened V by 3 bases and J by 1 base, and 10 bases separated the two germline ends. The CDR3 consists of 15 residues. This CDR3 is CASSQDRGSGNTIYF. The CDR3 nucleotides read TGTGCCAGCAGCCAGGACCGCGGGTCTGGAAACACCATATATTTT.

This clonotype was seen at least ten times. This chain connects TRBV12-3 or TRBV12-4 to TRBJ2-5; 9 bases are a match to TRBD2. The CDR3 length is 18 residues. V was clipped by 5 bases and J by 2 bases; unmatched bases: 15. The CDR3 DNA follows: TGTGCCAGCAGTGAAAGTCGTTTGGGGACTAGCCCACAAGAGACCCAGTACTTC. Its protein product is CASSESRLGTSPQETQYF.

CDR3 sequence: CASSLNWDRGQNTEAFF. As DNA, the CDR3 is TGTGCCAGCAGCTTAAACTGGGACAGGGGCCAGAACACTGAAGCTTTCTTT. V and J are TRBV11-2 and TRBJ1-1; 10 nucleotides agree with TRBD1. CDR1 is SGHAT, CDR2 FQNNGV, per germline. Trimming at V came to 2 bases and at J to 1 base, leaving 7 bases not matched to a gene. The CDR3 has 17 amino acids. The whole variable domain, filled in from reference TRBV11-2 and TRBJ1-1, reads EAGVAQSPRYKIIEKRQSVAFWCNPISGHATLYWYQQILGQGPKLLIQFQNNGVVDDSQLPKDRFSAERLKGVDSTLKIQPAKLEDSAVYLCASSLNWDRGQNTEAFFGQGTRLTVV.

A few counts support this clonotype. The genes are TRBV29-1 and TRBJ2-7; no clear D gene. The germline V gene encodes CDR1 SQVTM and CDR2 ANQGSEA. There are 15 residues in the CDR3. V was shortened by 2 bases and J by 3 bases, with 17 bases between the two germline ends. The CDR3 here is CSVEHPSQDNYEQYF. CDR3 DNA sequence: TGCAGCGTTGAACACCCCTCTCAGGATAACTACGAGCAGTACTTC.

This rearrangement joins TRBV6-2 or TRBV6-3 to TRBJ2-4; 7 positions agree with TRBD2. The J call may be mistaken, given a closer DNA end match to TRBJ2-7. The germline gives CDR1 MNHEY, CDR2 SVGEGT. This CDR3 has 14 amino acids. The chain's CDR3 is CASSQPGLPYEQYF. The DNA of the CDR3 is TGTGCCAGCAGCCAACCGGGACTACCCTACGAGCAGTACTTC.

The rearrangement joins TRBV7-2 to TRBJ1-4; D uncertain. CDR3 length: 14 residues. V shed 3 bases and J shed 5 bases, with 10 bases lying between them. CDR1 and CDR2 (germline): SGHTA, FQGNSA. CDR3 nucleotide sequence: TGTGCCAGCAGCTTTACAAAGGGAAATGAAAAACTGTTTTTT. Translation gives CASSFTKGNEKLFF.

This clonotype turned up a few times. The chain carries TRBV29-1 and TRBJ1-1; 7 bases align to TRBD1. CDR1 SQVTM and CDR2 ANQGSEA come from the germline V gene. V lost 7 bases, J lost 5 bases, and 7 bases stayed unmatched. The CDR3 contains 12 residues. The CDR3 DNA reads TGCAGCGGGCACAGGGGAGGTACTGAAGCTTTCTTT. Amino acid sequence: CSGHRGGTEAFF.

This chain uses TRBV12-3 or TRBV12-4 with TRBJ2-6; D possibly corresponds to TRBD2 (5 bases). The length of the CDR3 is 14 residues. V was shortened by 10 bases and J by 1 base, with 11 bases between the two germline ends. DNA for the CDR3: TGTGCCATCCCGGGGTGGTCTGGGGCCAACGTCCTGACTTTC. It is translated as CAIPGWSGANVLTF.

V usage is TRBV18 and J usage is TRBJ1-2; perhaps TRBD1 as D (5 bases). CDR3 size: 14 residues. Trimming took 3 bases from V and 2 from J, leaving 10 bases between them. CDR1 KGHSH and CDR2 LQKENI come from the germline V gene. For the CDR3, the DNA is TGTGCCAGCTCACCGGGGGGGTCGAACTATGGCTACACCTTC. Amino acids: CASSPGGSNYGYTF.

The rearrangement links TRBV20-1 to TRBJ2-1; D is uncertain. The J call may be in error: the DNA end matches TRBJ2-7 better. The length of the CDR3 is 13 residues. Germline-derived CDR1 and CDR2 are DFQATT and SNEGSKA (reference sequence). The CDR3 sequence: CSARASSYNEQYF. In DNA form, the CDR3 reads TGCAGTGCTAGGGCGAGCTCCTACAATGAGCAGTACTTC.